Following are 7 T cell receptor beta chains from one sample sequenced in a study of blood T cell repertoires in COVID-19. Produced via immunoSEQ multiplex PCR; TCRdb's table is partial and in-frame only. The table includes some 190,000 clones, approximately 80% detected once. Sequenced material: peripheral blood. These TCRs come from an elderly woman with COVID-19, enrolled during active disease.

V and J are TRBV15 and TRBJ1-5; 10 bases line up with TRBD1. Germline CDR1 reads LNHNV; CDR2 reads YYDKDF (reference sequence). After removal of 5 bases from V and 5 bases from J, the junction contained 0 bases not matched to a gene. The CDR3 length is 13 residues. This chain's CDR3 is CATSGQGDQPQHF. Here the CDR3 DNA reads TGTGCCACCAGCGGACAGGGGGATCAGCCCCAGCATTTT.

V gene TRBV28 combines with J gene TRBJ1-1; 7 nucleotides align to TRBD1. CDR3 length equals 13 residues. Germline CDR1 reads MDHEN; CDR2 reads SYDVKM. V was clipped by 5 bases and J by 5 bases; unmatched bases: 5. CDR3 loop: CASSKQGRTEAFF. CDR3 sequence (DNA): TGTGCCAGCAGTAAACAGGGGCGGACTGAAGCTTTCTTT.

The V and J genes are TRBV11-2 and TRBJ2-5, with D unclear. CDR1 SGHAT and CDR2 FQNNGV come from the germline V gene. The germline V and J ends were trimmed by 3 bases and 10 bases, with 9 bases remaining between them. There are 11 residues in the CDR3. CDR3 loop: CASSLGRNQYF. CDR3 bases: TGTGCCAGCAGCTTGGGCCGGAACCAGTACTTC.

The J gene is TRBJ1-2, the V gene TRBV29-1, with TRBD1 as a possible D gene (5 bases). This CDR3 region has 13 residues. Trimming shortened V by 4 bases and J by 2 bases, and 11 bases separated the two germline ends. Germline lookup yields CDR1 SQVTM and CDR2 ANQGSEA. The CDR3 DNA is TGCAGCGTTGGTGCAGGGAGGAACTATGGCTACACCTTC. Its protein product is CSVGAGRNYGYTF.

The rearrangement joins TRBV6-5 to TRBJ1-3; D ambiguous. The V gene lost 7 bases and the J gene lost 2 bases, with 9 bases spanning the gap. CDR3 length: 13 residues. Germline assignment: CDR1 MNHEY and CDR2 SVGAGI. CDR3 protein: CASMVSAGNTIYF. The CDR3 DNA is TGTGCCAGCATGGTGTCGGCTGGAAACACCATATATTTT.

The chain carries TRBV5-5 and TRBJ1-4; 9 positions match TRBD1. V gave up 4 bases and J gave up 8 bases; unmatched junction bases: 6. The CDR3 is 14 residues long. Germline CDR1 reads SGHKS; CDR2 reads YYEKEE (reference sequence). The CDR3 DNA is TGTGCCAGCAGCGCGGACAGGGGCAGGGAAAAACTGTTTTTT. Residues: CASSADRGREKLFF.

The chain has TRBV6-5 and TRBJ1-1, with TRBD1 matching over 9 bases. The CDR3 length is 13 residues. The V segment lost 6 bases and the J segment 11 bases; nucleotides outside the gene matches: 10. Germline-derived CDR1 and CDR2 are MNHEY and SVGAGI. CDR3 region: CASRNPGQGWAFF. The CDR3 nucleotides are TGTGCCAGCAGAAACCCGGGACAGGGCTGGGCTTTCTTT.